A selection of T cell receptor beta chains follows, all from one sample in a study of cytomegalovirus exposure and HLA in healthy donors. The protocol was immunoSEQ multiplex PCR, while the TCRdb copy is restricted to in-frame clones and leaves out a portion. The repertoire holds about 180,000 clones, with 60% to 80% as singletons. The sequenced sample consisted of PBMCs. The origin of the receptors is a man in his 60s in good health and CMV-seronegative. Each CDR3 is given with its conserved first and last residue. The D gene is left open where the match is weak. For some rows the clone size is stated as once, few or many, or as a class when expanded; others skip it.

>TRBV28|NA|NA|TRBJ1-2
TGTGCCAGCAGCCATTCAATACAGGTTCTCTATGGCTACACCTTC
CASSHSIQVLYGYTF
>TRBV5-1|TRBD1|few|TRBJ2-7
TGCGCCAGCAGCGTCTCGGGACAGGGGGTCTACGAGCAGTACTTC
CASSVSGQGVYEQYF
>TRBV7-2|NA|NA|TRBJ2-3
TGTGCCAGCAGCCTCCAGAGCACAGATACGCAGTATTTT
CASSLQSTDTQYF
>TRBV5-6|TRBD2|once|TRBJ2-7
TGTGCCAGCAGCTTCCACCGGAATAGCGGGGCCTACGAGCAGTACTTC
CASSFHRNSGAYEQYF
>TRBV5-5|TRBD2|NA|TRBJ2-1
TGTGCCAGCAGCTCAGGACTAGCGGGAAACAATGAGCAGTTCTTC
CASSSGLAGNNEQFF
>TRBV15|TRBD1|NA|TRBJ2-5
TGTGCCACCAGCAGAGATCCTCAGGGGGCGGGGGAGACCCAGTACTTC
CATSRDPQGAGETQYF
>TRBV30|NA|NA|TRBJ2-2
TGTGCCTGGAGCCCTGGCCTAGCAAGAGGCGGGGAGCTGTTTTTT
CAWSPGLARGGELFF
>TRBV4-1|TRBD1|NA|TRBJ2-7
TGCGCCAGCAGCCAAACGACAGGGAAAGGATACGAGCAGTACTTC
CASSQTTGKGYEQYF
>TRBV5-1|TRBD1|few|TRBJ1-2
TGCGCCAGCAGCTTTGACAGGGCAGCTAACTATGGCTACACCTTC
CASSFDRAANYGYTF
>TRBV6-1|NA|once|TRBJ2-5
TGTGCCAGCAGTAACGTCGACAGTTATGGGGAGACCCAGTACTTC
CASSNVDSYGETQYF
>TRBV28|NA|NA|TRBJ1-1
TGTGCCAGCAGTTTAGTCCGGTGGAACACTGAAGCTTTCTTT
CASSLVRWNTEAFF
>TRBV5-1|NA|NA|TRBJ1-2
TGCGCCAGCAGCTTGGCCCCCGGGTCCGAGTACTATGGCTACACCTTC
CASSLAPGSEYYGYTF
>TRBV9|TRBD2|few|TRBJ2-2
TGTGCCAGCAGCTTGCTCGGACTAGCGGGAGCGATGAACACCGGGGAGCTGTTTTTT
CASSLLGLAGAMNTGELFF
>TRBV19|TRBD2|NA|TRBJ2-5
TGTGCCAGTCCCCGGGGATCTAGCGGGGGGAAACAAGAGACCCAGTACTTC
CASPRGSSGGKQETQYF
>TRBV27|TRBD1|NA|TRBJ1-5
TGTGCCAGCAGTTTAGTTAGCAGGGGGAATCAGCCCCAGCATTTT
CASSLVSRGNQPQHF
>TRBV5-6|NA|NA|TRBJ2-3
TGTGCCAGCAGCTTGTCTCAGGTCACAGATACGCAGTATTTT
CASSLSQVTDTQYF
>TRBV30|NA|NA|TRBJ1-1
TGTGCCTGGACCCCCTTAAACAGGGCTGAAGCTTTCTTT
CAWTPLNRAEAFF
>TRBV27|NA|NA|TRBJ2-7
TGTGCCAGCAGGGACACAGGGATCTCCGAGCAGTACTTC
CASRDTGISEQYF
>TRBV6-6|TRBD1|NA|TRBJ1-1
TGTGCCAGCTCGGGACAGGGGAACACTGAAGCTTTCTTT
CASSGQGNTEAFF
>TRBV18|TRBD1|NA|TRBJ1-6
TGTGCCAGCTCACCACCGGTCAGGGGGACTAATTCACCCCTCCACTTT
CASSPPVRGTNSPLHF
>TRBV9|NA|NA|TRBJ1-1
TGTGCCAGCAGCCCACTCCCACTGAACACTGAAGCTTTCTTT
CASSPLPLNTEAFF
>TRBV27|NA|NA|TRBJ1-4
TGTGCCAGCAGTTGGCAGGCGGGGGAAAAACTGTTTTTT
CASSWQAGEKLFF
>TRBV9|TRBD2|NA|TRBJ2-1
TGTGCCAGCAGCGCCGGGACTAGCGTAAACAATGAGCAGTTCTTC
CASSAGTSVNNEQFF
>TRBV7-8|TRBD2|NA|TRBJ2-2
TGTGCCAGCAGCGCCCTAGCGGGAGCGAACACCGGGGAGCTGTTTTTT
CASSALAGANTGELFF
>TRBV5-5|NA|few|TRBJ1-2
TGTGCCAGCAGCTTGACACCTAACTATGGCTACACCTTC
CASSLTPNYGYTF
>TRBV4-1|TRBD1|NA|TRBJ2-1
TGCGCCAGCAGCCAAGAGGGGACAGGCTCCTACAATGAGCAGTTCTTC
CASSQEGTGSYNEQFF